This entry lists 22 T cell receptor beta chains sequenced from one sample in a study of cytomegalovirus exposure and HLA in healthy donors. Vbeta (60) and Jbeta (13) primers were used in the PCR. Data came from immunoSEQ multiplex PCR; TCRdb stores just in-frame clones and leaves some out. There are 100,000 to 150,000 clones in the sample, with approximately 1.6% held by the top ten. Sequencing used PBMCs. The source is a woman between 35 and 50 years old in good health and CMV-seropositive.

The chain employs TRBV6-5 and TRBJ2-1, with 13 bases aligning to TRBD2. The CDR3 sequence is 15 residues long. CDR1 is MNHEY and CDR2 is SVGAGI in the germline V gene. After removal of 6 bases from V and 13 bases from J, the junction contained 12 bases not matched to a gene. The DNA for the CDR3 is TGTGCCAGCAGCCCCACTAGCGGGAGGGCCCTTATCCAGTTCTTC. It translates to CASSPTSGRALIQFF.

J is TRBJ2-2 and V is TRBV2, with TRBD1 matching 11 bases. CDR1 SNHLY and CDR2 FYNNEI come from the germline V gene. This CDR3 is built from 15 residues. Trimming cost V 7 bases and J 5 bases; bases outside gene matches: 6. The CDR3 sequence: CASTRDRGSTGELFF. The DNA for the CDR3 is TGTGCCAGCACCAGGGACAGGGGGTCAACCGGGGAGCTGTTTTTT.

This sequence joins TRBV28 and TRBJ2-7; 7 nucleotides align to TRBD2. With 4 bases clipped from V and 2 bases from J, the junction kept 8 bases outside the gene matches. CDR1 MDHEN and CDR2 SYDVKM come from the germline V gene. CDR3 length: 15 residues. CDR3 sequence reads: CASSSKRDGTYEQYF. DNA of the CDR3: TGTGCCAGCAGTTCCAAGCGGGATGGTACCTACGAGCAGTACTTC.

CDR3 DNA sequence: TGTGCCAGCAGCCCTAGCATTGAAGCTTTCTTT. Its translation: CASSPSIEAFF. The chain is built from TRBV7-2 and TRBJ1-1; no definite D call. Germline CDR1 is SGHTA and CDR2 is FQGNSA. V was cut by 5 bases and J by 7 bases, with 8 bases left in between. The CDR3 runs to 11 residues. Full variable domain (outside the CDR3, taken from reference TRBV7-2 and TRBJ1-1): GAGVSQSPSNKVTEKGKDVELRCDPISGHTALYWYRQSLGQGLEFLIYFQGNSAPDKSGLPSDRFSAERTGGSVSTLTIQRTQQEDSAVYLCASSPSIEAFFGQGTRLTVV.

The chain has TRBV9 and TRBJ1-5; 8 bases agree with TRBD1. With 3 bases clipped from V and 5 bases from J, the junction kept 7 bases outside the gene matches. CDR1 and CDR2 (germline): SGDLS, YYNGEE. This CDR3 region has 15 residues. In nucleotides, the CDR3 is TGTGCCAGCAGCGGGACAGGGATTGGGGATCAGCCCCAGCATTTT. It translates to CASSGTGIGDQPQHF.

A note on this clone: Other nucleotide sequences in the sample specify the same CDR3. This chain joins TRBV18 and TRBJ2-1, with D maybe TRBD1 (6 bases). The germline gives CDR1 KGHSH, CDR2 LQKENI. Trimming cost V 6 bases and J 4 bases, with 13 bases left between them. The CDR3 has 14 amino acids. The chain's CDR3 is CASSEGQYYNEQFF. CDR3 DNA sequence: TGTGCCAGCTCGGAAGGACAGTATTACAATGAGCAGTTCTTC.

The chain links TRBV25-1 to TRBJ2-1; TRBD1 aligns across 10 bases. The V gene end was trimmed by 6 bases and the J gene end by 4 bases; junction bases not matched to a gene: 3. From germline, CDR1 is MGHDK and CDR2 SYGVNS. The CDR3 is 14 amino acids. The CDR3 spells CASSGQGEYNEQFF. CDR3 in DNA: TGTGCCAGCAGCGGACAGGGGGAGTACAATGAGCAGTTCTTC.

The gene calls are TRBV15 and TRBJ1-1; 7 bases map to TRBD1. Germline V gene lookup returns CDR1 LNHNV and CDR2 YYDKDF (reference sequence). Trimming took 6 bases from V and 0 from J; bases not matched to a gene: 7. The CDR3 totals 15 residues. In nucleotides, the CDR3 is TGTGCCACCAGGAAGACAGGGCCTCTGAACACTGAAGCTTTCTTT. As protein: CATRKTGPLNTEAFF.

This chain uses TRBV19 with TRBJ1-1, with a tentative D call TRBD1 (6 bases). V was pared by 10 bases and J by 0 bases, with 21 bases between. The CDR3 spans 16 residues. Germline V lookup: CDR1 LNHDA, CDR2 SQIVND (reference sequence). The CDR3 loop reads CATTTGGWGVNTEAFF. Written as DNA, the CDR3 is TGTGCCACCACGACGGGGGGCTGGGGGGTGAACACTGAAGCTTTCTTT.

This rearrangement joins TRBV9 to TRBJ2-1; TRBD1 matches at 7 bases. The CDR3 is 13 amino acids. Trimming removed 3 bases from V and 7 bases from J; junction bases left unmatched: 4. In germline, CDR1 is SGDLS, CDR2 YYNGEE. The CDR3 protein is CASSGLQGNEQFF. Written as DNA, the CDR3 is TGTGCCAGCAGCGGACTACAGGGGAATGAGCAGTTCTTC.

The rearrangement links TRBV10-1 to TRBJ1-4, with D possibly being TRBD1 (5 bases). The germline CDR1 and CDR2 sequences are WNHNN and SYGVQD (reference sequence). This CDR3 is 14 amino acids long. Trimming pared 3 bases from V and 6 bases from J, leaving 11 bases between. This chain's CDR3 is CASSEAGSDEKLFF. The CDR3 DNA follows: TGCGCCAGCAGTGAAGCAGGGTCTGATGAAAAACTGTTTTTT.

The J gene is TRBJ2-7, the V gene TRBV7-3; 9 nucleotides match TRBD1. Germline values: CDR1 SGHTA, CDR2 FQGTGA. This CDR3 has 14 residues. V shed 5 bases, J shed 7 bases, and the junction held 9 bases outside the gene matches. The CDR3 spells CASSHVTGGREQYF. The CDR3 bases are TGTGCCAGCAGCCACGTTACAGGGGGCCGTGAGCAGTACTTC.

The V call is TRBV7-2, the J call TRBJ2-3; a weak D match, TRBD2 (5 bases). V lost 4 bases and J 4 bases, leaving 18 bases between the germline ends. The CDR3 length is 16 residues. The germline V gene has CDR1 SGHTA and CDR2 FQGNSA. This CDR3 reads CASSWSPGSPPDTQYF. The CDR3 DNA reads TGTGCCAGCAGCTGGAGTCCGGGGAGTCCCCCAGATACGCAGTATTTT.

V is TRBV7-9 and J is TRBJ1-1; D may be TRBD1 (5 bases). Trimming removed 1 base from V and 0 bases from J, with 6 bases in between. The CDR3 has 14 amino acids. Germline lookup yields CDR1 SEHNR and CDR2 FQNEAQ (reference sequence). This CDR3 reads CASSLGQMNTEAFF. The CDR3 region has the DNA TGTGCCAGCAGCTTAGGACAGATGAACACTGAAGCTTTCTTT.

The chain joins TRBV15 to TRBJ2-1, with 8 positions matching TRBD2. V was pared by 4 bases and J by 9 bases, with 8 bases of the junction left unmatched. In germline, CDR1 is LNHNV, CDR2 YYDKDF (reference sequence). CDR3 length equals 14 residues. The CDR3 spells CATSKGREGLEQFF. CDR3 in DNA: TGTGCCACCAGCAAAGGACGGGAGGGGCTTGAGCAGTTCTTC.

The chain is built from TRBV18 and TRBJ2-1; 8 bases line up with TRBD2. V lost 5 bases and J lost 12; bases outside the gene matches: 12. Germline loops: CDR1 KGHSH, CDR2 LQKENI. This CDR3 comprises 14 residues. CDR3 region: CASSNQAGVWVQFF. The CDR3 DNA is TGTGCCAGCTCAAACCAAGCGGGAGTGTGGGTGCAGTTCTTC.

The V gene is TRBV7-9, the J gene TRBJ2-7, with D hard to call. The CDR3 sequence is 14 residues long. Trimming took 3 bases from V and 0 from J, leaving 9 bases between them. Per the germline V gene, CDR1 is SEHNR and CDR2 is FQNEAQ (reference sequence). In DNA form, the CDR3 reads TGTGCCAGCAGCTTGTTAACAAGCTCCTACGAGCAGTACTTC. Translating it yields CASSLLTSSYEQYF. The full variable domain, rest sourced from reference TRBV7-9 and TRBJ2-7, is DTGVSQNPRHKITKRGQNVTFRCDPISEHNRLYWYRQTLGQGPEFLTYFQNEAQLEKSRLLSDRFSAERPKGSFSTLEIQRTEQGDSAMYLCASSLLTSSYEQYFGPGTRLTVT.

This rearrangement joins TRBV30 to TRBJ2-7, with D perhaps matching TRBD2 (5 bases). The germline gives CDR1 GTSNPN, CDR2 SVGIG (reference sequence). The CDR3 runs 14 residues. Deletions cut 0 bases from V and 0 bases from J, with 9 bases between. CDR3 coding DNA: TGTGCCTGGAGTGTAAAAGGGAGCTCCTACGAGCAGTACTTC. Amino acids: CAWSVKGSSYEQYF.

With regard to this clone: One end of the junction is discordant with germline, which a read error may explain. V is TRBV28 and J is TRBJ1-5; 9 nucleotides agree with TRBD1. CDR3 length equals 15 residues. CDR1 and CDR2 (germline): MDHEN, SYDVKM. Written as DNA, the CDR3 is TGTGCCAGCAGAACGGACAGGGGTAGCGATCAGCCCCAGCATTTT. Protein: CASRTDRGSDQPQHF. The entire variable domain, with the rest obtained from reference TRBV28 and TRBJ1-5, is as follows: DVKVTQSSRYLVKRTGEKVFLECVQDMDHENMFWYRQDPGLGLRLIYFSYDVKMKEKGDIPEGYSVSREKKERFSLILESASTNQTSMYLCASRTDRGSDQPQHFGDGTRLSIL.

The chain has TRBV28 and TRBJ2-5; TRBD2 matches 7 bases. Per the germline V gene, CDR1 is MDHEN and CDR2 is SYDVKM. This CDR3 has 13 residues. With V trimmed by 5 bases and J by 5 bases, 5 bases remained unmatched. In DNA, the CDR3 is TGTGCCAGCAGTCTGACTAGCAAGGAGACCCAGTACTTC. This sequence encodes CASSLTSKETQYF.

The chain couples TRBV7-8 to TRBJ2-1, with 10 bases that match TRBD1. CDR1 is SGHVS, CDR2 FQNEAQ, per germline. The CDR3 is 16 amino acids. The junction had 6 bases not matched to a gene; V was cut back by 5 bases and J by 2 bases. CDR3 residues: CASSPTGTGAYNEQFF. The CDR3 DNA is TGTGCCAGCAGCCCGACCGGGACAGGGGCCTACAATGAGCAGTTCTTC.

The chain uses TRBV28 and TRBJ2-1, with TRBD2 identical over 11 bases. Germline V CDR1 and CDR2: MDHEN, SYDVKM. Trimming took 5 bases from V and 4 from J; bases not matched to a gene: 7. The CDR3 is 16 amino acids. In nucleotides, the CDR3 is TGTGCCAGCAGTCCTCTAGCGGGAGGATCGTACAATGAGCAGTTCTTC. Amino acid sequence: CASSPLAGGSYNEQFF.